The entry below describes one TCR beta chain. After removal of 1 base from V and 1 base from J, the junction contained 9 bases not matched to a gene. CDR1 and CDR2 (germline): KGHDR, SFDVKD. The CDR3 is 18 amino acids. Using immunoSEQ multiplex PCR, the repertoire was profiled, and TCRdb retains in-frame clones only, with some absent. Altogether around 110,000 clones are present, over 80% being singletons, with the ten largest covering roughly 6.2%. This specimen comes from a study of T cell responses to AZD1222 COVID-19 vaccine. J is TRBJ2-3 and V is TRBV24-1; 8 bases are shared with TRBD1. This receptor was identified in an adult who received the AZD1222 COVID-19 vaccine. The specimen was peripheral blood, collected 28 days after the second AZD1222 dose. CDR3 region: CATSDFPGQAFGTDTQYF. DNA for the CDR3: TGTGCCACCAGTGATTTCCCGGGACAGGCTTTCGGCACAGATACGCAGTATTTT.